These T cell receptor beta chains were read from a single sample in a study of early stage breast cancer tumors. The assay was immunoSEQ multiplex PCR, and TCRdb's table has in-frame clones only and misses some. The table records about 9,100 clones, 64% of them present only once. The sequencing input was breast tumor tissue. Receptor source: a person between 60 and 70 years old with breast cancer. Both conserved end residues are part of each CDR3. The D gene is left open where the match is weak. Size is stated for part of the rows, as once, few or many counts, or as a class when the clone is expanded.

clone_size	v_call	j_call	d_call	cdr3_length	cdr3_nt	cdr3_aa
.	TRBV11-3	TRBJ1-2	.	14	TGTGCCAGCAGCGCTGCTACCGGACCCTATGGCTACACCTTC	CASSAATGPYGYTF
once	TRBV11-3	TRBJ2-2	.	17	TGTGCCAGCAGCTTAGAGGGCAGGGCCCTCAACACCGGGGAGCTGTTTTTT	CASSLEGRALNTGELFF
.	TRBV11-3	TRBJ2-7	TRBD2	15	TGTGCCAGCAGCTGGAGCGGGAGGCGAGGCTACGAGCAGTACTTC	CASSWSGRRGYEQYF
few	TRBV29-1	TRBJ2-3	TRBD1	15	TGCAGCGTTGATAGGCGGACAGGAGTCACAGATACGCAGTATTTT	CSVDRRTGVTDTQYF
.	TRBV4-1	TRBJ2-7	TRBD2	17	TGCGCCAGCAGCCAAGACCCGCAGCGGGGGGGCCTCGACGAGCAGTACTTC	CASSQDPQRGGLDEQYF
.	TRBV9	TRBJ2-7	TRBD1	15	TGTGCCAGCAGCGTGGCACAGGGGCATCAAGGCGAGCAGTACTTC	CASSVAQGHQGEQYF
.	TRBV7-2	TRBJ1-1	.	14	TGTGCCAGCAGCCCGTCCAACGGGTTCACTGAAGCTTTCTTT	CASSPSNGFTEAFF
few	TRBV27	TRBJ2-3	TRBD1	16	TGTGCCAGCAGTGCGTTTTCGGACAGGCCCTTGGATACGCAGTATTTT	CASSAFSDRPLDTQYF
.	TRBV6-6	TRBJ2-7	TRBD2	16	TGTGCCAGCACTCCGGGAGGGGCGAAGGGACGGAACGAGCAGTACTTC	CASTPGGAKGRNEQYF
once	TRBV7-7	TRBJ2-5	TRBD2	19	TGTGCTAGCAGCTTAAGGTCCGGGACTAGCATGTTGGGCAGGGAGACCCAGTACTTC	CASSLRSGTSMLGRETQYF
.	TRBV19	TRBJ2-7	.	15	TGTGCCAGTGCTAGGGGGAGACAGACTGCCTACGAGCAGTACTTC	CASARGRQTAYEQYF
few	TRBV6-6	TRBJ1-5	.	15	TGTGCCAGCAGTTACCGGGACGGTAGCAATCAGCCCCAGCATTTT	CASSYRDGSNQPQHF